What follows are 8 T cell receptor beta chains derived from one specimen sequenced in a study of T cells in Graves' hyperthyroidism and ophthalmopathy. RNA transcripts yielded amplified TCR beta CDR3 regions. The HTBI primer set drove a first-round RT-PCR of the TCR CDR3. TCRdb reprocessed the multiplex PCR reads via MiXCR and lists one record per CDR3 protein. The sample comprises nearly 600,000 distinct CDR3 sequences, approximately 15% of which are singletons, and over 6% rests with the top ten. Sample: blood. The source is a young woman with Graves' ophthalmopathy.

In its sample, this clonotype was seen many times. This chain joins TRBV7-3 and TRBJ2-1, with TRBD2 matching over 10 bases. The V gene end was trimmed by 3 bases and the J gene end by 7 bases; junction bases not matched to a gene: 6. The germline gives CDR1 SGHTA, CDR2 FQGTGA. This CDR3 spans 15 amino acids. CDR3 residues: CASSFLAGVGNEQFF. The CDR3 DNA sequence: TGTGCCAGCAGCTTTCTAGCGGGAGTGGGTAATGAGCAGTTCTTC.

The V and J genes are TRBV9 and TRBJ1-3; D is unresolved. The CDR3 covers 16 residues. V shed 0 bases and J shed 0 bases, with 10 bases lying between them. Germline V gene lookup returns CDR1 SGDLS and CDR2 YYNGEE. The CDR3 DNA follows: TGTGCCAGCAGCGTAGGTGAGACTTCCTCTGGAAACACCATATATTTT. Residues: CASSVGETSSGNTIYF. Variable domain in full (rest from reference TRBV9 and TRBJ1-3): DSGVTQTPKHLITATGQRVTLRCSPRSGDLSVYWYQQSLDQGLQFLIQYYNGEERAKGNILERFSAQQFPDLHSELNLSSLELGDSALYFCASSVGETSSGNTIYFGEGSWLTVV.

At least ten counts were recorded for this clonotype. The chain has TRBV12-3 or TRBV12-4 and TRBJ2-1; 7 bases fit TRBD2. V trimming: 6 bases; J trimming: 7 bases; junction bases outside the gene matches: 9. The CDR3 runs to 14 residues. Here the CDR3 DNA reads TGTGCCAGCAGATCCCGGACTAGGGTGAATGAGCAGTTCTTC. This translates into CASRSRTRVNEQFF.

The sample holds many counts of this clonotype. V is TRBV6-1 and J is TRBJ2-7; TRBD1 might be the D (6 bases). Trimming stripped 10 bases from V and 1 base from J, with 14 bases between. This CDR3 has 13 amino acids. The germline CDR1 and CDR2 sequences are MNHNS and SASEGT. The CDR3 region has the DNA TGTGCCACCTCCGACAGGTTATCCTACGAGCAGTACTTC. It is translated as CATSDRLSYEQYF.

The chain links TRBV11-3 to TRBJ2-2, with 10 positions matching TRBD2. The CDR3 extends over 15 amino acids. Germline V gene data show CDR1 as SGHNT and CDR2 as YENEEA. V was pared by 4 bases and J by 3 bases, with 2 bases of the junction left unmatched. CDR3 loop: CASSSLAGDTGELFF. CDR3 DNA sequence: TGTGCCAGCAGCTCCCTAGCGGGAGACACCGGGGAGCTGTTTTTT.

The CDR3 spells CATEGLNEASGQPQHF. CDR3 sequence (DNA): TGTGCCACCGAGGGCTTGAATGAGGCATCGGGTCAGCCCCAGCATTTT. The chain couples TRBV6-1 to TRBJ1-5; no firm D call. Trimming removed 10 bases at V and 6 bases at J, with 25 bases between. The germline V gene has CDR1 MNHNS and CDR2 SASEGT. The length of the CDR3 is 16 residues.

Regarding this clonotype: A junction end diverges from the germline sequence, so it may reflect a read error. The genes are TRBV10-3 and TRBJ2-6; 10 positions agree with TRBD1. The CDR3 has 18 amino acids. In germline, CDR1 is ENHRY, CDR2 SYGVKD. CDR3 region: CAISDMGQGLAGTNVLTF. The CDR3 coding sequence is TGTGCCATCAGTGATATGGGACAGGGGTTGGCTGGGACCAACGTCCTGACTTTC.

This clonotype was recorded many times. This sequence joins TRBV7-8 and TRBJ2-7, with D hard to call. Germline lookup yields CDR1 SGHVS and CDR2 FQNEAQ. The CDR3 length is 15 residues. V lost 2 bases and J 5 bases, leaving 16 bases between the germline ends. The CDR3 spells CASSLSVSSSHEQYF. In nucleotides, the CDR3 is TGTGCCAGCAGCTTAAGCGTGAGCAGTAGCCACGAGCAGTACTTC.